These 26 T cell receptor beta chains came from one sample sequenced in a study of blood T cells in healthy people across ages. Then a second PCR, running about 7 to 11 cycles, was carried out with a sample-barcoded 5' primer and a J-beta primer mix. Using its own MiXCR run on the 5' RACE reads, TCRdb lists one record per CDR3 protein. The sample lists approximately 780,000 distinct CDR3 sequences, under 30% occurring once. This sample was shared with a second study, whose subject was T cells of mothers and their children.

The sample was blood. The receptors come from a boy aged 10-17 years in good health.

This clonotype appeared a few times. The rearrangement links TRBV5-1 to TRBJ1-1; D may be TRBD1 (5 bases). CDR3 length: 14 amino acids. V was cut by 4 bases and J by 0 bases, with 10 bases left in between. CDR1 is SGHRS and CDR2 is YFSETQ in the germline V gene. For the CDR3, the DNA is TGCGCCAGCAGCCCCCGGACACTGAACACTGAAGCTTTCTTT. Amino acids: CASSPRTLNTEAFF.

J is TRBJ2-5 and V is TRBV2; 12 bases line up with TRBD1. The J call may be faulty, since TRBJ2-1 better matches the DNA end. Germline loops: CDR1 SNHLY, CDR2 FYNNEI. The CDR3 has 15 residues. The CDR3 spells CASSRDRGLADEQFF. As DNA, the CDR3 is TGTGCCAGCAGTCGGGACAGGGGGCTGGCGGATGAGCAGTTCTTC.

As regards this clonotype: Germline and junction disagree at one end, which may indicate a read error. The chain carries TRBV2 and TRBJ1-2; a possible D gene is TRBD1 (6 bases). In germline, CDR1 is SNHLY, CDR2 FYNNEI. This CDR3 spans 14 amino acids. The CDR3 here is CASGEGGVNYGYTF. The CDR3 DNA reads as TGTGCCAGCGGTGAGGGGGGTGTGAACTATGGCTACACCTTC.

The V call is TRBV25-1, the J call TRBJ2-7; D is unresolved. The V and J ends lost 3 bases and 2 bases respectively, with 8 bases between them. CDR3 length: 13 amino acids. Germline V gene sequence: CDR1 MGHDK, CDR2 SYGVNS. CDR3 sequence (DNA): TGTGCCAGCAGTGATCCCCGCGCCTACGAGCAGTACTTC. Translation: CASSDPRAYEQYF.

V gene TRBV20-1 combines with J gene TRBJ2-1; the match to TRBD2 covers 7 bases. There are 14 residues in the CDR3. Germline V gene data show CDR1 as DFQATT and CDR2 as SNEGSKA (reference sequence). Losses at the gene ends were 3 bases for V and 7 bases for J; bases not matched to a gene: 9. DNA for the CDR3: TGCAGTGCTAGTCTGGCGGGGGTGGGGAATGAGCAGTTCTTC. This translates into CSASLAGVGNEQFF.

This sequence joins TRBV15 and TRBJ2-5; D might be TRBD2 (6 bases). The germline V and J ends were trimmed by 3 bases and 1 base, with 12 bases remaining between them. The CDR3 runs 15 residues. Germline V CDR1 and CDR2: LNHNV, YYDKDF (reference sequence). The CDR3 nucleotides are TGTGCCACCAGCAGTAACCGGGGGACCCAAGAGACCCAGTACTTC. The encoded protein is CATSSNRGTQETQYF.

This clonotype has just a few counts. This chain uses TRBV11-2 with TRBJ2-7, with a possible D match to TRBD2 (6 bases). The V end lost 0 bases, the J end lost 3 bases, and 15 bases lay between the germline ends. The CDR3 is made up of 16 amino acids. CDR1 and CDR2 (germline): SGHAT, FQNNGV. CDR3 region: CASSLDLGGIYYEQYF. CDR3 DNA: TGTGCCAGCAGCTTAGATCTCGGAGGGATCTACTACGAGCAGTACTTC.

This clonotype turned up a few times. The genes are TRBV12-3 or TRBV12-4 and TRBJ2-7; 7 bases fit TRBD1. The V segment lost 1 base and the J segment 5 bases; nucleotides outside the gene matches: 5. There are 14 residues in the CDR3. CDR3 region: CASSLGGGWNEQYF. CDR3 sequence (DNA): TGTGCCAGCAGTTTAGGAGGGGGCTGGAACGAGCAGTACTTC.

This clonotype was counted only a few times. The chain links TRBV19 to TRBJ1-1, with a tentative D call TRBD1 (6 bases). The CDR3 is 12 residues long. Germline CDR1 LNHDA, CDR2 SQIVND (reference sequence). V lost 7 bases to trimming and J lost 3 bases, with 9 bases between them. CDR3 in amino acids: CASTRGDTEAFF. The CDR3 DNA reads TGTGCCAGTACAAGGGGGGACACTGAAGCTTTCTTT.

This clonotype appeared a few times. This chain uses TRBV20-1 with TRBJ2-1; D might be TRBD2 (6 bases). This CDR3 region has 13 residues. The V end lost 3 bases, the J end lost 0 bases, and 6 bases lay between the germline ends. Germline CDR1 reads DFQATT; CDR2 reads SNEGSKA (reference sequence). CDR3 loop: CSASGSSYNEQFF. The CDR3 DNA reads as TGCAGTGCTAGCGGGAGCTCCTACAATGAGCAGTTCTTC.

This rearrangement joins TRBV15 to TRBJ2-3; perhaps TRBD1 as D (5 bases). The ends were cut back, 6 bases at V and 5 bases at J, with 15 bases in the middle. The CDR3 is made up of 14 amino acids. Germline V gene sequence: CDR1 LNHNV, CDR2 YYDKDF (reference sequence). The DNA of the CDR3 is TGTGCCACCAGTACTCCTGACAGACAAGATACGCAGTATTTT. Translation: CATSTPDRQDTQYF. Filled out from reference TRBV15 and TRBJ2-3, the complete variable domain reads DAMVIQNPRYQVTQFGKPVTLSCSQTLNHNVMYWYQQKSSQAPKLLFHYYDKDFNNEADTPDNFQSRRPNTSFCFLDIRSPGLGDTAMYLCATSTPDRQDTQYFGPGTRLTVL.

The V gene is TRBV12-3 or TRBV12-4, the J gene TRBJ1-4, with 10 bases lining up with TRBD1. The J segment lost 8 bases and the V segment lost 6 bases, leaving 6 bases of the junction unmatched. The CDR3 has 14 amino acids. The CDR3 region is CASRMTGGEEKLFF. DNA for the CDR3: TGTGCCAGCAGAATGACAGGGGGCGAAGAAAAACTGTTTTTT.

In its sample, this clonotype was seen a few times. The chain couples TRBV11-2 to TRBJ2-7; 8 bases map to TRBD1. The CDR3 extends over 15 amino acids. Germline-derived CDR1 and CDR2 are SGHAT and FQNNGV. Germline trimming cut 2 bases from V and 3 bases from J; bases unmatched to any gene: 6. CDR3 nucleotide sequence: TGTGCCAGCAGCTTATCCACTGGACAGGGCTACGAGCAGTACTTC. Amino acids: CASSLSTGQGYEQYF.

This clonotype was recorded a few times. This sequence joins TRBV12-3 or TRBV12-4 and TRBJ1-4; the D gene is possibly TRBD1 (5 bases). CDR3 length: 11 amino acids. V lost 5 bases, J lost 10 bases, and 8 bases lay in between. The CDR3 nucleotides are TGTGCCAGCAGTCCCGACAGAAAACTGTTTTTT. Amino acid sequence: CASSPDRKLFF.

This clonotype was seen a few times. This chain uses TRBV19 with TRBJ2-5; the D gene is possibly TRBD2 (7 bases). The better agreement between TRBJ2-7 and the DNA end casts doubt on the J call. The CDR3 is made up of 14 amino acids. CDR1 is LNHDA and CDR2 is SQIVND in the germline V gene (reference sequence). The CDR3 is CASSIAGGGYEQYF. DNA for the CDR3: TGTGCCAGTAGTATAGCGGGGGGCGGGTACGAGCAGTACTTC.

This chain joins TRBV29-1 and TRBJ1-1; D may be TRBD1 (6 bases). Trimming removed 5 bases at V and 3 bases at J, with 13 bases between. CDR1 and CDR2 from the germline V gene are SQVTM and ANQGSEA. The CDR3 sequence is 13 residues long. The CDR3 bases are TGCAGCGTTCAACTCCGACAGGACACTGAAGCTTTCTTT. Translated: CSVQLRQDTEAFF.

The chain carries TRBV6-2 or TRBV6-3 and TRBJ1-4; TRBD1 might be the D (6 bases). The CDR3 consists of 17 residues. Trimming left V 1 base short and J 5 bases short, with 17 bases between. Germline values: CDR1 MNHEY, CDR2 SVGEGT. The CDR3 loop is CASSYYYRASGNEKLFF. CDR3 coding DNA: TGTGCCAGCAGTTACTATTACAGGGCGTCGGGGAATGAAAAACTGTTTTTT.

This clonotype was counted only a few times. V and J are TRBV12-3 or TRBV12-4 and TRBJ1-2, with TRBD1 matching over 9 bases. With V trimmed by 4 bases and J by 3 bases, 3 bases remained unmatched. The CDR3 is made up of 14 amino acids. The CDR3: CASSYTGGDYGYTF. CDR3 bases: TGTGCCAGCAGTTACACAGGGGGCGACTATGGCTACACCTTC.

This chain links TRBV28 with TRBJ2-4, with a weak D call TRBD1 (6 bases). V lost 7 bases, J lost 8 bases, and 18 bases lay in between. This CDR3 spans 14 amino acids. Germline V gene data show CDR1 as MDHEN and CDR2 as SYDVKM. This CDR3 is CASTSDRPRDIQYF. The CDR3 nucleotides read TGTGCCAGCACCTCCGACAGGCCCCGGGACATTCAGTACTTC.

There are a few counts of this clonotype. This chain links TRBV28 with TRBJ1-1, with 7 bases matching TRBD1. Germline V gene data show CDR1 as MDHEN and CDR2 as SYDVKM. The CDR3 loop spans 12 amino acids. With V trimmed by 5 bases and J by 5 bases, 2 bases remained unmatched. CDR3 amino acids: CASSTGETEAFF. The CDR3 DNA reads as TGTGCCAGCAGTACAGGGGAGACTGAAGCTTTCTTT.

The chain combines TRBV18 with TRBJ2-7; 8 nucleotides line up with TRBD2. Germline assignment: CDR1 KGHSH and CDR2 LQKENI. The CDR3 is 17 residues long. V lost 0 bases and J lost 2; bases outside the gene matches: 9. CDR3 nucleotides: TGTGCCAGCTCACCACCGAATCTTAGCGGGGTCACCTACGAGCAGTACTTC. Encoded protein: CASSPPNLSGVTYEQYF.

The rearrangement links TRBV3-1 to TRBJ2-5; D may correspond to TRBD1 or TRBD2 (5 bases each). The J call is doubtful: the DNA matches TRBJ2-1 better. Germline V gene data show CDR1 as LGHDT and CDR2 as YNNKEL (reference sequence). This CDR3 is built from 15 residues. The chain's CDR3 is CASSPPGRRGDEQFF. In DNA form, the CDR3 reads TGTGCCAGCAGCCCTCCGGGGCGCCGGGGCGATGAGCAGTTCTTC.

This clonotype showed up just a few times. This chain joins TRBV20-1 and TRBJ2-5; 12 bases fit TRBD1. V was clipped by 0 bases and J by 5 bases; unmatched bases: 10. Looked up from germline, CDR1 is DFQATT and CDR2 is SNEGSKA (reference sequence). The CDR3 runs 17 residues. CDR3 region: CSARENIRDRGRETQYF. The CDR3, as DNA: TGCAGTGCTAGAGAAAATATCCGGGACAGGGGGCGTGAGACCCAGTACTTC.

The chain recombines TRBV2 with TRBJ2-1, with 7 bases matching TRBD2. J gave up 5 bases and V 7 bases, and 5 bases lay outside the gene matches. Germline loops: CDR1 SNHLY, CDR2 FYNNEI. The CDR3 length is 13 residues. The CDR3 region has the DNA TGTGCCAGCATCCGGGACTACAACAATGAGCAGTTCTTC. It encodes CASIRDYNNEQFF.

This clonotype has a handful of counts. V gene TRBV7-6 combines with J gene TRBJ2-1; 7 bases map to TRBD2. The CDR3 consists of 16 residues. J was trimmed by 3 bases and V by 7 bases; bases with no gene match: 12. Germline V CDR1 and CDR2: SGHVS, FNYEAQ. CDR3 region: CASTPGEVAGYNEQFF. The CDR3 DNA reads TGTGCCAGCACCCCTGGGGAGGTAGCGGGCTACAATGAGCAGTTCTTC.

The chain carries TRBV28 and TRBJ2-7; 14 nucleotides align to TRBD2. The CDR3 loop spans 17 amino acids. The trim removed 6 bases at V and 0 bases at J, leaving 7 bases unmatched. The germline V gene has CDR1 MDHEN and CDR2 SYDVKM. The CDR3 sequence: CASSAGTSGSSSYEQYF. DNA for the CDR3: TGTGCCAGCAGCGCCGGGACTAGCGGGAGTAGCTCCTACGAGCAGTACTTC.